This T cell receptor beta chain was sequenced during a study of blood T cell repertoires in COVID-19. Study-wide context: The United States, Italy and Spain supplied acute and convalescent COVID-19 samples. In each case, the material was cDNA or gDNA derived from T cells, B-cell-depleted T cells, or PBMCs.

Original handling: Reference gene primer amplification yielded estimated nucleated cell counts. Generated by immunoSEQ multiplex PCR, the TCRdb table keeps only in-frame clones and is missing some. V, J and clone size reflect that table, while D and trimming were determined from the DNA. The sample contains 200,000 to 300,000 clones, almost 85% of which appear only once. The sequence was obtained from a middle-aged man with acute or convalescent COVID-19. The sample comprised peripheral blood.

The CDR3 DNA is TGTGCCAGCAGCCAAGATTGGTCCGGTATGGGCCACACAGATACGCAGTATTTT. The encoded protein is CASSQDWSGMGHTDTQYF. The chain employs TRBV3-1 (or the pseudogene TRBV3-2) and TRBJ2-3, with D unresolved. V was pared by 0 bases and J by 2 bases, with 18 bases between. The CDR3 runs to 18 residues. Germline values: CDR1 LGHDT, CDR2 YNNKEL (reference sequence).